This T cell receptor beta chain was sequenced during a study of blood T cell repertoires in COVID-19. Authors' analysis steps: Amplification of reference gene primers was used by the study to estimate nucleated cell counts. Data came from immunoSEQ multiplex PCR; TCRdb stores just in-frame clones and leaves some out. For V, J and clone size, that table is used; D and trimming come from the DNA. The sample lists around 300,000 clones, around 80% seen once, with 2.5% to 3% in the top ten. This clone was detected only a few times. The sequence was collected from a man aged 30-40 years with active or convalescent COVID-19. The sample consisted of peripheral blood.

This chain's CDR3 is CASKTVLSTYEQYF. The CDR3 nucleotides read TGTGCCAGCAAGACAGTCCTCTCCACATACGAGCAGTACTTC. The V call is TRBV27, the J call TRBJ2-7; possible D gene TRBD1, 5 bases. CDR1 is MNHEY and CDR2 is SMNVEV in the germline V gene (reference sequence). CDR3 length: 14 amino acids. V shed 7 bases and J shed 4 bases, with 17 bases lying between them.